The 24 T cell receptor beta chains presented below share a single source sample, sequenced in a study of blood T cells in healthy people across ages. The second PCR ran about 6 to 12 cycles with a sample-barcoded 5' primer and J-beta primers. TCRdb reprocessed the 5' RACE reads via MiXCR and lists one record per CDR3 protein. The data show around 2 million distinct CDR3 sequences, more than 35% seen once. The sequenced sample consisted of blood. These receptors all stem from a human donor in good health.

CDR3 in amino acids: CASSPATTVTYEQYF. The CDR3 nucleotides read TGTGCCAGCAGTCCCGCGACTACAGTCACCTACGAGCAGTACTTC. The chain combines TRBV11-2 with TRBJ2-7, with D perhaps TRBD2 (5 bases). The germline V and J ends were trimmed by 6 bases and 2 bases, with 17 bases remaining between them. This CDR3 region has 15 residues. Germline V gives CDR1 SGHAT, CDR2 FQNNGV.

This sequence joins TRBV29-1 and TRBJ1-1; D uncertain. The V end was cut by 7 bases, the J end by 1 base, with 13 bases between. The CDR3 totals 13 residues. Per germline, CDR1 SQVTM and CDR2 ANQGSEA. CDR3 residues: CSGSGTPNTEAFF. Written as DNA, the CDR3 is TGCAGCGGGTCGGGCACTCCGAACACTGAAGCTTTCTTT.

The chain couples TRBV20-1 to TRBJ2-3, with TRBD2 identical over 8 bases. Germline V gene data show CDR1 as DFQATT and CDR2 as SNEGSKA (reference sequence). The junction had 11 bases not matched to a gene; V was cut back by 6 bases and J by 3 bases. The CDR3 has 15 amino acids. CDR3 nucleotide sequence: TGCAGTGCACCTCGGGCGGGGGGAGCGACAGATACGCAGTATTTT. This codes for CSAPRAGGATDTQYF.

The CDR3 loop reads CASAGTGGLSGNTIYF. The DNA of the CDR3 is TGTGCTAGCGCCGGGACAGGGGGCTTATCTGGAAACACCATATATTTT. J is TRBJ1-3 and V is TRBV12-5; 12 nucleotides align to TRBD1. The CDR3 is made up of 16 amino acids. The junction had 7 bases not matched to a gene; V was cut back by 9 bases and J by 1 base. The germline CDR1 and CDR2 sequences are LGHNT and FRNRAP.

This clonotype was recorded a few times. This chain connects TRBV7-9 to TRBJ2-7; tentative D call: TRBD1 (5 bases). Germline V lookup: CDR1 SEHNR, CDR2 FQNEAQ (reference sequence). V was trimmed by 5 bases and J by 1 base, leaving 27 bases between them. The CDR3 runs 19 residues. The CDR3: CASSPIIGQGIVGSYEQYF. For the CDR3, the DNA is TGTGCCAGCAGCCCTATCATTGGCCAGGGAATCGTGGGATCCTACGAGCAGTACTTC.

The gene calls are TRBV6-6 and TRBJ2-7; 7 nucleotides line up with TRBD2. The CDR3 is 14 amino acids. Germline values: CDR1 MNHNY, CDR2 SVGAGI (reference sequence). Germline trimming cut 7 bases from V and 3 bases from J; bases unmatched to any gene: 9. As DNA, the CDR3 is TGTGCCAGCACCGTCGGGTCGGGAGGCTACGAGCAGTACTTC. Translation gives CASTVGSGGYEQYF.

The genes are TRBV27 and TRBJ1-1; D not certain. Per germline, CDR1 MNHEY and CDR2 SMNVEV (reference sequence). The CDR3 is 17 residues long. V was cut by 3 bases and J by 0 bases, with 17 bases left in between. The CDR3 bases are TGTGCCAGCAGTTTGACATCTCCGTTGGGGATGAACACTGAAGCTTTCTTT. Translation gives CASSLTSPLGMNTEAFF.

The chain links TRBV2 to TRBJ2-3; 10 bases fit TRBD1. The V gene's germline CDR1 is SNHLY and CDR2 FYNNEI. V trimming: 6 bases; J trimming: 3 bases; junction bases outside the gene matches: 3. The CDR3 loop spans 14 amino acids. The CDR3 DNA reads TGTGCCAGCAGGATGGACAGGGGGACAGATACGCAGTATTTT. The encoded protein is CASRMDRGTDTQYF.

This chain uses TRBV15 with TRBJ2-5; tentatively, D is TRBD1 (6 bases). The V end lost 3 bases, the J end lost 5 bases, and 25 bases lay between the germline ends. Germline V lookup: CDR1 LNHNV, CDR2 YYDKDF (reference sequence). The length of the CDR3 is 18 residues. In DNA form, the CDR3 reads TGTGCCACCAGCAGCACCCGCTGGGGGCCAAGGGGAACGGAGACCCAGTACTTC. This encodes CATSSTRWGPRGTETQYF.

The chain carries TRBV6-5 and TRBJ2-5, with a possible D match to TRBD1 (6 bases). Between the trimmed V and J ends, which lost 8 bases and 11 bases, there was a span of 24 bases. Germline values: CDR1 MNHEY, CDR2 SVGAGI. This CDR3 has 14 amino acids. The DNA of the CDR3 is TGTGCCAGCCTACCTCGGGACAAGCCTTCGGAGCAGTACTTC. Translating gives CASLPRDKPSEQYF.

This clonotype has just one count. V is TRBV24-1 and J is TRBJ2-5; no clear D gene. V lost 0 bases to trimming and J lost 3 bases, with 7 bases between them. CDR1 and CDR2 (germline): KGHDR, SFDVKD. This CDR3 contains 14 residues. The CDR3 DNA sequence: TGTGCCACCAGTGATTTGTACCCCGAAGAGACCCAGTACTTC. Translated, it gives CATSDLYPEETQYF.

DNA for the CDR3: TGTGCCTGGAGTCGTATAAACAATGAGCAGTTCTTC. It yields the protein CAWSRINNEQFF. The chain links TRBV30 to TRBJ2-1, with D unclear. From germline, CDR1 is GTSNPN and CDR2 SVGIG (reference sequence). CDR3 length equals 12 residues. Between the trimmed V and J ends, which lost 2 bases and 5 bases, there was a span of 7 bases.

This clonotype was counted only a few times. J is TRBJ1-1 and V is TRBV9; 7 bases line up with TRBD1. The CDR3 covers 13 residues. Germline V gene sequence: CDR1 SGDLS, CDR2 YYNGEE. The ends lost 1 base at V and 7 bases at J; junction bases unmatched: 4. The CDR3: CASSVRGDSEAFF. The CDR3 nucleotides read TGTGCCAGCAGCGTAAGGGGGGACAGTGAAGCTTTCTTT.

The V and J genes are TRBV6-1 and TRBJ2-1, with TRBD1 matching over 7 bases. The CDR3 runs to 16 residues. Unmatched junction bases numbered 21, after V lost 6 bases and J lost 13 bases. Looked up from germline, CDR1 is MNHNS and CDR2 is SASEGT. The CDR3 loop is CASRSGTEGPQNIQFF. In nucleotides, the CDR3 is TGTGCCAGCAGGTCCGGGACAGAAGGTCCCCAAAACATTCAGTTCTTC.

About this clonotype itself: At one boundary the junction diverges from the germline segment, which might be a read error. V is TRBV2 and J is TRBJ2-7; D possibly matches TRBD1 or TRBD2 (5 bases each). Near its end, the DNA agrees better with TRBJ2-3, so the J call may be wrong. The germline V gene has CDR1 SNHLY and CDR2 FYNNEI. The CDR3 spans 16 residues. CDR3 nucleotide sequence: TGTGCCAGCAGTGAGAGGTCGGGACCGAGCACAGATATGCAGTATTTT. Amino acids: CASSERSGPSTDMQYF.

The rearrangement joins TRBV20-1 to TRBJ2-7, with TRBD2 matching over 11 bases. Germline loops: CDR1 DFQATT, CDR2 SNEGSKA (reference sequence). The V segment lost 2 bases and the J segment 2 bases; nucleotides outside the gene matches: 2. The CDR3 is 14 residues long. CDR3 coding DNA: TGCAGTGCTAGACTAGCGGGGGGCGCCTACGAGCAGTACTTC. It encodes CSARLAGGAYEQYF.

Only a few counts were recorded for this clonotype. This chain links TRBV2 with TRBJ2-1; maybe TRBD2 (7 bases). CDR1 and CDR2 from the germline V gene are SNHLY and FYNNEI. This CDR3 spans 17 amino acids. The V end lost 3 bases, the J end lost 2 bases, and 17 bases lay between the germline ends. CDR3 sequence: CASSEEVGGPPYNEQFF. DNA for the CDR3: TGTGCCAGCAGTGAGGAAGTGGGGGGGCCCCCCTACAATGAGCAGTTCTTC.

CDR3 in amino acids: CASSPGTTLYQETQYF. In DNA form, the CDR3 reads TGTGCCAGCAGTCCCGGGACTACATTGTACCAAGAGACCCAGTACTTC. The chain employs TRBV11-3 and TRBJ2-5; 7 nucleotides agree with TRBD2. V lost 6 bases and J lost 0; bases outside the gene matches: 10. Germline lookup yields CDR1 SGHNT and CDR2 YENEEA. The CDR3 length is 16 residues.

The chain links TRBV27 to TRBJ2-1; 8 nucleotides align to TRBD2. V trimming: 5 bases; J trimming: 4 bases; junction bases outside the gene matches: 10. Per the germline V gene, CDR1 is MNHEY and CDR2 is SMNVEV (reference sequence). This CDR3 has 16 residues. The CDR3 loop is CASSSIGGAWYNEQFF. The CDR3 DNA follows: TGTGCCAGCAGTAGTATCGGGGGGGCCTGGTACAATGAGCAGTTCTTC.

The chain couples TRBV7-2 to TRBJ1-1; no definite D call. This CDR3 region has 16 residues. Germline CDR1 reads SGHTA; CDR2 reads FQGNSA. The V gene lost 1 base and the J gene lost 1 base, with 13 bases spanning the gap. The CDR3 sequence: CASSLGLRLENTEAFF. The CDR3 region has the DNA TGTGCCAGCAGCTTAGGTCTTCGGCTAGAGAACACTGAAGCTTTCTTT.

The rearrangement uses TRBV2 and TRBJ2-1; D not certain. Germline V gene data show CDR1 as SNHLY and CDR2 as FYNNEI. V lost 1 base, J lost 3 bases, and 13 bases lay in between. This CDR3 has 16 amino acids. CDR3 nucleotides: TGTGCCAGCAGTGAAGGCAGAGAACCTATCTACAATGAGCAGTTCTTC. Translated: CASSEGREPIYNEQFF.

The chain joins TRBV18 to TRBJ2-1, with no clear D. Germline lookup yields CDR1 KGHSH and CDR2 LQKENI. V gave up 6 bases and J gave up 8 bases, with 20 bases separating them. This CDR3 contains 15 residues. The CDR3: CASSPGLESLDEQFF. CDR3 sequence (DNA): TGTGCCAGCTCTCCGGGCCTAGAGAGTCTGGATGAGCAGTTCTTC.

This chain uses TRBV15 with TRBJ2-7; 14 bases are a match to TRBD2. After removal of 1 base from V and 4 bases from J, the junction contained 3 bases not matched to a gene. This CDR3 is built from 16 residues. CDR1 and CDR2 (germline): LNHNV, YYDKDF (reference sequence). The CDR3 reads CATSRARLAGGYEQYF. The CDR3 DNA reads as TGTGCCACCAGCAGAGCCAGACTAGCGGGGGGGTACGAGCAGTACTTC.

This clonotype was detected only a few times. The V gene is TRBV20-1, the J gene TRBJ1-2; 7 bases agree with TRBD1. Unmatched junction bases numbered 4, after V lost 6 bases and J lost 0 bases. This CDR3 comprises 13 residues. CDR1 and CDR2 from the germline V gene are DFQATT and SNEGSKA (reference sequence). CDR3 loop: CSAGTATNYGYTF. The CDR3 bases are TGCAGTGCCGGGACAGCGACTAACTATGGCTACACCTTC.